This T cell receptor beta chain was recovered during a study of cytomegalovirus exposure and HLA in healthy donors (dated 2017 in TCRdb). Regarding the complete study: An earlier analysis of approximately 550 of the donors reported 250 to 300 Gb of sequence data and more than 90 million unique TCR beta sequences from about 200 million T cells. About 300 gigabases of sequencing data and around 88 million unique TCR sequences made up an early release that covered approximately 650 HLA-typed donors. The genetic ancestry cluster associated with self-reported Caucasian donors included roughly 84% of the roughly 360 genotyped donors. The study aimed to test whether signatures of past pathogen exposure could be identified by cataloging public T cell receptors. The study used immunosequencing to profile the T cell repertoires of approximately 640 subjects and linked those repertoires to cytomegalovirus serostatus. In addition to the first cohort of 666 subjects, a separate validation cohort of about 120 different subjects was used. The study combined high-throughput TCR immunosequencing, statistical association of individual TCRs with disease status, and machine learning to predict cytomegalovirus infection status. To study patterns of TCR occurrence, a later analysis re-analyzed previously published TCR beta repertoires from 550 to 800 donors and added high-resolution HLA genotyping. Rather than using new phenotypic data, the later analysis identified candidate immune exposures from TCR beta sequences and from how often those sequences occurred across donors. To decide whether each TCR beta V gene segment behaved as functional or pseudogenic, an earlier analysis of 587 of the donors relied on high-throughput TCR beta sequencing. Donor age, sex, ethnicity and CMV serostatus were compiled together with the repertoire data. Genome-wide SNP genotypes for about 65% of the 666 donors were used in a later genetic analysis, which treated that subset as a discovery cohort. All discovery cohort repertoires had been generated on a single sequencing platform. HLA typing included class I and class II loci at four-digit resolution. The number of typed donors differed by locus: about 620-640 for A, B, C, DRB1 and DQB1; roughly 510 for DQA1; roughly 600 for DPA1; and 400 to 480 for DPB1. A handful of DR-DQ haplotypes were treated as single units for association and clustering because of strong linkage in the cohort. Among over 350 genotyped donors of the cohort, an average of about 240,000 unique TCR beta nucleotide sequences were sequenced per donor, roughly 20% of them non-productive.

The cohort comprised approximately 700 healthy bone marrow donors. At the time of sampling, all cohort members were nominally healthy, though unrecorded immune exposures were likely present. The donor tested CMV seronegative, placing the donor among the 352 seronegative members of the cohort. A peripheral blood sample was provided by each donor, and peripheral blood mononuclear cells were used for TCR beta sequencing. The Qiagen DNeasy Blood Extraction Kit was used to extract genomic DNA from the blood cell samples. The full study reports these points: The authors suggested that the approach could potentially be extended to other disease states and immunological phenotypes. According to a later analysis, parvovirus B19, influenza, CMV and Epstein-Barr virus appeared linked to several top co-occurrence clusters. A later analysis found that HLA-associated TCR beta chains were more clonally expanded and had lower generation probabilities than equally common non-associated chains. The 87-base-pair reads could not distinguish some IMGT-functional V segments, including TRBV6-2 and TRBV6-3, so those segments were excluded. A further reported finding was that TCR beta sequences accurately predicted the HLA-A and HLA-B alleles for most subjects in the first cohort. Most TCR sequences were observed very rarely across donors, whereas some public TCRs were present in many individuals. Presence/absence analyses assumed roughly uniform sequencing depth across donors, an assumption that may not hold. Immune exposure information for the cohort was limited to CMV serostatus. A cluster of highly shared sequence variants was judged likely to be a technical artifact of the sequencing pipeline. Correlated functional status among segregating V segments might be attributable to linkage disequilibrium, but an unknown experimental factor could not be ruled out. When HLA alleles, especially DR and DQ, strongly co-occurred, attributing TCR associations to individual alleles was difficult. A later analysis found that TCR association rates varied across HLA loci, with DRB1 alleles showing the most associated TCRs and HLA-C alleles the fewest. A later analysis associated 15,000 or so TCR beta sequences with specific HLA alleles at a false discovery rate of 0.05. Compared with the roughly 700-donor mean, donors in an Asian-associated ancestry cluster had fewer N-insertions in productive TCRs, according to a later genetic analysis. A few of the identified cytomegalovirus-associated TCR beta chains were confirmed in vitro to be specific for cytomegalovirus antigens. Because HLA typing was missing for some donors at each locus, association tests included only the typed subset. The earlier analysis of 587 of the donors excluded seventeen rarely observed V segments, including chromosome 9 orphons, because counts were too low. In a later genetic analysis, a missense DCLRE1C variant was associated with V-gene and J-gene trimming of TCR beta chains, and the association was replicated in an independent cohort. The study listed around 160 TCR beta chains as associated with cytomegalovirus. The classifier was reported to diagnose cytomegalovirus status with high specificity and sensitivity in both the original and validation cohorts. In this cohort, only TCR beta chains were sequenced, and detectable features were limited by the absence of alpha or paired-chain data. In a later analysis, most CMV-associated TCR beta chains were found to appear HLA-restricted, with HLA associations seemingly driven largely by CMV exposure. Broadly in line with IMGT annotations, most TCR beta V segments showed up in productive rearrangements about 87% or about 30% of the time in an earlier analysis of 587 of the donors.

The library was made by the immunoSEQ multiplex PCR assay. For the multiplex PCR, a mixture combining 60 forward primers for TCR Vbeta segments and 13 reverse primers for TCR Jbeta segments was used. The CDR3 region of rearranged TCR beta genes was amplified from genomic DNA with a multiplex PCR assay. The amplified TCR beta libraries were sequenced on the Illumina HiSeq System as 87-base-pair reads. Regarding the original processing steps: A later analysis counted tens of millions of unique TCR beta chains across the 666 repertoires, and around 12 million of these chains were shared by at least two donors. A nearest-neighbor algorithm error-corrected the raw reads and collapsed the reads into unique sequences, merging closely related sequences to remove PCR and sequencing errors. CDR3 sequences were aligned to IMGT reference sequences to assign V, D and J gene segments. For a sequence to be retained, a match of at least six nucleotides to both a V gene segment and a J gene segment was required. Rearrangements were classified as productive when the CDR3 lacked stop codons and remained in frame with V and J, and all other rearrangements were classified as non-productive. Following IMGT convention, CDR3 was defined as the stretch from the second conserved V-encoded cysteine to the conserved J-encoded phenylalanine. In an earlier analysis of 500 to 650 of the donors, sequences lacking an unambiguous match to a single V gene segment were excluded. An earlier analysis of 587 of the donors called V segments functional above 56.7% productive rearrangements and segregating when the between-donor standard deviation exceeded 5%. To diagnose cytomegalovirus status from the catalog of TCR beta chain sequences, a statistical classification framework was built. In a later analysis, TCR nucleotide sequences were compared against IMGT/GENE-DB human TR gene sequences so that V and J genes could be assigned. A later analysis assigned CDR3 sequences and most-parsimonious VDJ recombination scenarios with the TCRdist pipeline. A later analysis defined each TCR beta chain by its CDR3 amino acid sequence plus V-gene family, and excluded reads lacking a unique V-gene family. As a way to deal with suspected cross-contamination and a sequencing artifact, a later analysis dropped over 550 nucleotide sequences that were highly shared and had low generation probability. In a later analysis, a clonal expansion index was calculated for each public chain from normalized within-repertoire ranks of inferred template counts. Generation probabilities in a later analysis came from a VDJ recombination model fitted to out-of-frame rearrangements, and those results were checked against IGoR. In a later analysis, TCR-TCR, TCR-HLA and TCR-CMV co-occurrence was scored with hypergeometric tests, and a repertoire-size bias correction was applied to TCR pairs. False discovery rates were estimated in a later analysis by permuting HLA or CMV assignments 20 times. A later analysis grouped co-occurring TCRs with DBSCAN, adding TCRdist sequence similarity when clustering within HLA-allele-positive subsets. Co-occurrence clustering excluded repertoires with fewer than 30,000 or more than 120,000 public chains, plus five with anomalous nucleotide sharing. In its TCRdb copy, this immuneACCESS table keeps in-frame sequences only and misses some clones. Where compared with another copy, unresolved V genes explain less than half of these, and the others have no known cause. From that table come the V and J calls and clone size; the DNA was used to work out D and trimming. The sample table includes over 100,000 clones. The ten top clones hold roughly 3.7% of the sample.

V loses 2 bases at its end and J loses 7 bases; junction bases beyond the gene matches: 15. The CDR3 goes from the cysteine to the phenylalanine over 17 residues. Left in the record is the CDR3 DNA by itself, 51 bases read in frame from the first base. The germline V gene provides CDR1 SGDLS and CDR2 YYNGEE. In regard to this clone: The specificity of this receptor is unknown.

The chain employs TRBV9 and TRBJ2-1; TRBD2 aligns with 7 central bases. The sequence was obtained from a man aged 25 to 40 in good health and CMV-seronegative. The specimen sequenced was PBMCs. The CDR3 has the sequence CASSVGLADPLGNEQFF. The nucleotide sequence is TGTGCCAGCAGCGTGGGGCTAGCGGACCCTTTGGGAAATGAGCAGTTCTTC.